This TCR beta chain emerged from a study of shared clonotypes between healthy human individuals. Study-wide background: The people who gave samples were two women and three men aged 18 to 49.

Study observations and caveats: In contrast to clonotypes shared by all four donors, non-shared clonotypes had lower generation probabilities. A few donors shared about 5% of their naive CD4 clonotypes.

Sorted-subset replicate PCR reactions were performed with 200 ng DNA, corresponding to 30,000 to 35,000 T cell genomes. The repertoire was sequenced with immunoSEQ multiplex PCR; TCRdb's copy has only in-frame clones and lacks some. The sample carries approximately 2.3 million clones, about 92% recorded once. Trimming at V came to 5 bases and at J to 8 bases, leaving 10 bases not matched to a gene. Per the germline V gene, CDR1 is MDHEN and CDR2 is SYDVKM. There are 16 residues in the CDR3. Note on this clone: Its antigen is currently unknown.

The sequence derives from a man between 18 and 29 years old in good health. Some clones in this sample may be carry-over from other donors' samples. The material sequenced was naive CD4+ T cells from PBMCs. Subset meaning: CD45RA+ positively selected. V gene TRBV28 combines with J gene TRBJ2-1; 12 bases match TRBD2. The CDR3: CASSRPRRLAGDEQFF. The CDR3, as DNA: TGTGCCAGCAGTCGGCCGCGGCGACTAGCGGGAGATGAGCAGTTCTTC.